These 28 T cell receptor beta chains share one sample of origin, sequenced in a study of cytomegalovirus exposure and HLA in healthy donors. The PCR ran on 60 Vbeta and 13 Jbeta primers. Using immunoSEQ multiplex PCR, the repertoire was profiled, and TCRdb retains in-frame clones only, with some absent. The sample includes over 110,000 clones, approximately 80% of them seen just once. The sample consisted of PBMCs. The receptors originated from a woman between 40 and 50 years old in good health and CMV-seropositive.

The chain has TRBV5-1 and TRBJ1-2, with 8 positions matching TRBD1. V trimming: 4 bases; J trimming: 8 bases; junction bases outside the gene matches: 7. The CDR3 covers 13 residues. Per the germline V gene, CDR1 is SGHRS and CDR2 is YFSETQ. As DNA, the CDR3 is TGCGCCAGCAGCCTAGGACAGGGTTGGGGCTACACCTTC. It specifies CASSLGQGWGYTF.

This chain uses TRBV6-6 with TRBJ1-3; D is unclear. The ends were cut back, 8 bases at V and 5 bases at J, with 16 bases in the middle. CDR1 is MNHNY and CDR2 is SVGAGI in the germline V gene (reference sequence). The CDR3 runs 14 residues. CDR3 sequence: CASGARDKRNTIYF. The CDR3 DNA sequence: TGTGCCAGCGGCGCTCGGGATAAAAGAAACACCATATATTTT.

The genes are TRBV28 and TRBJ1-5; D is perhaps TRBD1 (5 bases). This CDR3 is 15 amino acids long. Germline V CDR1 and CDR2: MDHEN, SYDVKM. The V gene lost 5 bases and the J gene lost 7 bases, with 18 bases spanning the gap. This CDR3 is CASSVPGGGWQPQHF. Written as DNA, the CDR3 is TGTGCCAGCAGTGTGCCCGGGGGAGGATGGCAGCCCCAGCATTTT.

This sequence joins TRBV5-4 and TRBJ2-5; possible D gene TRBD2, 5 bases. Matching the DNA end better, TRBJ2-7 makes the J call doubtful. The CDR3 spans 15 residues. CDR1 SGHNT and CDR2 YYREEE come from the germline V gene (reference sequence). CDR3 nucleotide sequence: TGTGCCAGCAGCTTGGATCCGGGGAGCTCCTACGAGCAGTACTTC. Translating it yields CASSLDPGSSYEQYF.

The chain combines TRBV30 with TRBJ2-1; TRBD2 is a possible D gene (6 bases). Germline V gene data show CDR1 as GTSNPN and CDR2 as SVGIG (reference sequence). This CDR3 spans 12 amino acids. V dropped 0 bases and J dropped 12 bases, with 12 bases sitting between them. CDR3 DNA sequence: TGTGCCTGGAGTGTATTCTCGGGGGTGCAGTTCTTC. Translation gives CAWSVFSGVQFF.

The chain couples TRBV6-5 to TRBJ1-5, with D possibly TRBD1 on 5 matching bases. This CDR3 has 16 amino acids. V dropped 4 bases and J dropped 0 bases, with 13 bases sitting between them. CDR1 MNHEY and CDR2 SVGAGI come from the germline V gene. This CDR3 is CASSSRQTPSNQPQHF. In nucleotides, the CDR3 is TGTGCCAGCAGTTCAAGACAGACACCTAGCAATCAGCCCCAGCATTTT.

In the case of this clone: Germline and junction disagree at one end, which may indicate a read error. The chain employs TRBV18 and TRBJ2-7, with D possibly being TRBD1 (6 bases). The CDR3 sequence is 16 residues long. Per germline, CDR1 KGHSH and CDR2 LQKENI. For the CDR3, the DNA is TGTGCCAGCTCCCCACGACGGACAGAAACCTACTACGAGCAGTACTTC. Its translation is CASSPRRTETYYEQYF.

As DNA, the CDR3 is TGTGCCAGCAGTTACTTCGGACTAGCGGGATACAATGAGCAGTTCTTC. Protein product: CASSYFGLAGYNEQFF. The chain has TRBV6-5 and TRBJ2-1; TRBD2 agrees at 12 bases. Per germline, CDR1 MNHEY and CDR2 SVGAGI. This CDR3 is built from 16 residues. The ends lost 1 base at V and 4 bases at J; junction bases unmatched: 2.

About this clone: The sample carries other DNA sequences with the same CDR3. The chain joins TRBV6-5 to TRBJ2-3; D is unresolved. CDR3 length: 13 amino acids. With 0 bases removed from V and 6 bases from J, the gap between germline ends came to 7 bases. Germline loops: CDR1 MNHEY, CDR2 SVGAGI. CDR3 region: CASSYSFRDTQYF. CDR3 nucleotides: TGTGCCAGCAGTTACTCCTTCAGGGATACGCAGTATTTT.

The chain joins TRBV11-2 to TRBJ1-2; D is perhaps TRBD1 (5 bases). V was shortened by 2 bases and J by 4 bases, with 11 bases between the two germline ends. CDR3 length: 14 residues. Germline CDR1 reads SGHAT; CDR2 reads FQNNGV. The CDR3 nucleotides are TGTGCCAGCAGCTTATTCCAGGGATCCTATGGCTACACCTTC. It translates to CASSLFQGSYGYTF.

CDR3 coding DNA: TGTGCCAGCAGCACGACAGGGGGCAGGATGGAAGAGCAGTTCTTC. Its protein is CASSTTGGRMEEQFF. V and J are TRBV13 and TRBJ2-1; the match to TRBD1 covers 10 bases. The CDR3 sequence is 15 residues long. CDR1 and CDR2 from the germline V gene are PRHDT and FYEKMQ (reference sequence). Unmatched junction bases numbered 11, after V lost 5 bases and J lost 10 bases.

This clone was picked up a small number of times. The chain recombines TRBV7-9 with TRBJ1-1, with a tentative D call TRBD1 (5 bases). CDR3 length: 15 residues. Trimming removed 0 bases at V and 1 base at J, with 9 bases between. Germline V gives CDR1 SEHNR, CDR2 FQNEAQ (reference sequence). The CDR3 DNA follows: TGTGCCAGCAGCTTAGCACAGGTGGCGAACACTGAAGCTTTCTTT. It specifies CASSLAQVANTEAFF. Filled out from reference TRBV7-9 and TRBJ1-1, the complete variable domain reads DTGVSQNPRHKITKRGQNVTFRCDPISEHNRLYWYRQTLGQGPEFLTYFQNEAQLEKSRLLSDRFSAERPKGSFSTLEIQRTEQGDSAMYLCASSLAQVANTEAFFGQGTRLTVV.

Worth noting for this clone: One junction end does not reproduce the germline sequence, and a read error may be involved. The CDR3 here is CSSSLVVETQYF. The CDR3 bases are TGTTCCAGCAGCTTAGTAGTAGAGACGCAGTATTTT. This sequence joins TRBV7-9 and TRBJ2-3; D remains unclear. The germline CDR1 and CDR2 sequences are SEHNR and FQNEAQ (reference sequence). The CDR3 totals 12 residues.

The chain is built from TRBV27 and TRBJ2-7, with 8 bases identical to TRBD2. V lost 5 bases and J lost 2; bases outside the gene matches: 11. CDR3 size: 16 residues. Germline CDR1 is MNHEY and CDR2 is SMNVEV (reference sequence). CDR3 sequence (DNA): TGTGCCAGCAGTCCCTCAGCGGGAGAGAGGACCTACGAGCAGTACTTC. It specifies CASSPSAGERTYEQYF.

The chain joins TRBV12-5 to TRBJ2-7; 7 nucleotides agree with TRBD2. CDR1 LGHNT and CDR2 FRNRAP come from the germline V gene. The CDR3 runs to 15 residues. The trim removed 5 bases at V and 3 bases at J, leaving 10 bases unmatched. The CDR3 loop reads CASGGGGPHYYEQYF. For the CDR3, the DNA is TGTGCTAGTGGTGGGGGGGGTCCCCACTACTACGAGCAGTACTTC.

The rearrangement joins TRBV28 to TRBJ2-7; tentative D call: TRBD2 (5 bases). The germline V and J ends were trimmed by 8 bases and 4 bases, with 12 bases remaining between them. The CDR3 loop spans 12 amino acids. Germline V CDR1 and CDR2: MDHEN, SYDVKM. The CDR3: CASGTGLYEQYF. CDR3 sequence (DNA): TGTGCCAGCGGCACGGGGTTATACGAGCAGTACTTC.

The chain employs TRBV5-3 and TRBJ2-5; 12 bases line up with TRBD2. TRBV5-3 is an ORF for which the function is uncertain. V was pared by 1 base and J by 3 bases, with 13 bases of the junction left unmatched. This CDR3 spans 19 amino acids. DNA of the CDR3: TGTGCCAGAAGCTTGTGCGGGCTAGCGGGAGGGCCTGGGGAAGAGACCCAGTACTTC. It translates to CARSLCGLAGGPGEETQYF.

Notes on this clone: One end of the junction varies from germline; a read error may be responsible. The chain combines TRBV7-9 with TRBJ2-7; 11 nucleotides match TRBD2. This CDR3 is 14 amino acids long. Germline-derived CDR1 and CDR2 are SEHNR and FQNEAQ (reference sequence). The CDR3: CASSLAGLAEEQYF. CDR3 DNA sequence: TGTGCCAGCAGCCTAGCGGGACTAGCGGAAGAGCAGTACTTC. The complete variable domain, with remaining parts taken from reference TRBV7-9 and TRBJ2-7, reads DTGVSQNPRHKITKRGQNVTFRCDPISEHNRLYWYRQTLGQGPEFLTYFQNEAQLEKSRLLSDRFSAERPKGSFSTLEIQRTEQGDSAMYLCASSLAGLAEEQYFGPGTRLTVT.

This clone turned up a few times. The CDR3 region has the DNA TGTGCCAGCAGCCCCCCTTGGGACTCTTACAATGAGCAGTTCTTC. The encoded protein is CASSPPWDSYNEQFF. J is TRBJ2-1 and V is TRBV2, with D possibly matching TRBD2 (6 bases). The CDR3 spans 15 residues. Germline V gene lookup returns CDR1 SNHLY and CDR2 FYNNEI. Trimming shortened V by 6 bases and J by 4 bases, and 16 bases separated the two germline ends.

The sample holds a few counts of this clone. The DNA for the CDR3 is TGTGCCAGTAGTAACAGGGGGCAGCACAATGAGCAGTTCTTC. It yields the protein CASSNRGQHNEQFF. The rearrangement uses TRBV19 and TRBJ2-1; 9 bases line up with TRBD1. J was trimmed by 5 bases and V by 4 bases; bases with no gene match: 3. The CDR3 sequence is 14 residues long. Looked up from germline, CDR1 is LNHDA and CDR2 is SQIVND (reference sequence).

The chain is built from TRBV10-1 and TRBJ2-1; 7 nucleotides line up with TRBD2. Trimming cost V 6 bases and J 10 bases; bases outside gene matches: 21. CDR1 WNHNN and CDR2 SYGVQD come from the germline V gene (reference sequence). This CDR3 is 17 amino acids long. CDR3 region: CASSPGLGSLRGDEQFF. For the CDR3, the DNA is TGCGCCAGCAGCCCCGGACTAGGCTCCCTAAGAGGAGACGAGCAGTTCTTC.

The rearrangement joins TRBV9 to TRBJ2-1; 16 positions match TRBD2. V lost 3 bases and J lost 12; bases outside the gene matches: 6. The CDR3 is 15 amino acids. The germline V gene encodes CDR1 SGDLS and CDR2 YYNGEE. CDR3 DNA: TGTGCCAGCAGCGGAACGGGACTAGCGGGAGGGAGGCAGTTCTTC. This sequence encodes CASSGTGLAGGRQFF. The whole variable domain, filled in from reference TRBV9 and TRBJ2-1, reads DSGVTQTPKHLITATGQRVTLRCSPRSGDLSVYWYQQSLDQGLQFLIQYYNGEERAKGNILERFSAQQFPDLHSELNLSSLELGDSALYFCASSGTGLAGGRQFFGPGTRLTVL.

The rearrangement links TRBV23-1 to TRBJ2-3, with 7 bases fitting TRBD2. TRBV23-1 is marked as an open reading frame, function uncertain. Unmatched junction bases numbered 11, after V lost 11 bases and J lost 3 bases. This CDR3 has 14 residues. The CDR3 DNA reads TGCGCCTTCCCAAGCGGGGTAATAACAGATACGCAGTATTTT. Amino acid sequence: CAFPSGVITDTQYF.

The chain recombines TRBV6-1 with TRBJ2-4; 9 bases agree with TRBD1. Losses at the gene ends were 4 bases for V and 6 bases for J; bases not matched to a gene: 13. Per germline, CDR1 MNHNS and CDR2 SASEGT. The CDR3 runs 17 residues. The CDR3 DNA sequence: TGTGCCAGCAGTGCCGGGACAGGGCCGTGGGGGGGAAACATTCAGTACTTC. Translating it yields CASSAGTGPWGGNIQYF.

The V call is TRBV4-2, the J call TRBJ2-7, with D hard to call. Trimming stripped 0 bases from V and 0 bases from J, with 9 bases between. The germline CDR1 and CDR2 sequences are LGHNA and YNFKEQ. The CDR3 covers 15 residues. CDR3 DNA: TGTGCCAGCAGCCAAGACCTCTCGTCCTCCTACGAGCAGTACTTC. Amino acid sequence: CASSQDLSSSYEQYF.

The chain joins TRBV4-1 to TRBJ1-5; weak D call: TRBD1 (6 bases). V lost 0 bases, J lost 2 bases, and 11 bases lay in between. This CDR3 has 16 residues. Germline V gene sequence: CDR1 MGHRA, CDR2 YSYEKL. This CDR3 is CASSQDPQGGNQPQHF. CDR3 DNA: TGCGCCAGCAGCCAAGACCCACAGGGAGGCAATCAGCCCCAGCATTTT.

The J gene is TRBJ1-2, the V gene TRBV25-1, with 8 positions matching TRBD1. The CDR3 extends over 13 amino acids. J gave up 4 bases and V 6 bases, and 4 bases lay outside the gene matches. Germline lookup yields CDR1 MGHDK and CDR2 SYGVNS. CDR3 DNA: TGTGCCAGCAGGGGACAGGCGGTCTATGGCTACACCTTC. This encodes CASRGQAVYGYTF.

The CDR3 reads CASSLTYNEQFF. The CDR3 DNA sequence: TGTGCCAGCAGTCTTACCTACAATGAGCAGTTCTTC. The genes are TRBV11-2 and TRBJ2-1; D is ambiguous. V lost 6 bases and J 2 bases, leaving 5 bases between the germline ends. The germline gives CDR1 SGHAT, CDR2 FQNNGV. CDR3 length equals 12 residues.